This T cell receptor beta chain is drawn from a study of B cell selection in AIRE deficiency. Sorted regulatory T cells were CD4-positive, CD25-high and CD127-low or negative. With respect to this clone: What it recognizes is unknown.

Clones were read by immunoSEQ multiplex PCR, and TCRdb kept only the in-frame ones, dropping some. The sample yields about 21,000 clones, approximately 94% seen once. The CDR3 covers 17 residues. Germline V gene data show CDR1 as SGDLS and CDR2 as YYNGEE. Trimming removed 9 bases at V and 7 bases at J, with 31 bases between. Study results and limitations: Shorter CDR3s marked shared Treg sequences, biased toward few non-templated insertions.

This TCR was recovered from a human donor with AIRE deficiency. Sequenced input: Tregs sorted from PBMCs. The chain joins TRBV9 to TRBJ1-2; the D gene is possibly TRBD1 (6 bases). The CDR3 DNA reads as TGTGCCACCTCAAGTGGGGTATCGGGGGAAACAGGGTGTGGCTACACCTTC. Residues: CATSSGVSGETGCGYTF.